The next 30 T cell receptor beta chains were all read from a single sample in a study of Graves' ophthalmopathy and Graves' hyperthyroidism. Amplified material comprised TCR beta CDR3 regions derived from RNA transcripts. HTBI primers served in a first-round RT-PCR, which a second-round multiplex PCR followed. TCRdb itself ran the multiplex PCR reads through MiXCR, one entry per CDR3 protein. The sample gives 300,000 to 350,000 distinct CDR3 sequences, under 20% of which show up once; 9% to 15% is in the top ten. Sequenced: peripheral blood. The receptor source for this set is an adult man with Graves' ophthalmopathy.

This clonotype occurred many times. The chain employs TRBV6-2 or TRBV6-3 and TRBJ1-1; perhaps TRBD1 as D (5 bases). Germline CDR1 and CDR2: MNHEY and SVGEGT. CDR3 length: 13 amino acids. Deletions cut 8 bases from V and 1 base from J, with 11 bases between. CDR3 sequence: CASSSGPNTEAFF. The CDR3 nucleotides read TGTGCCAGCTCGTCGGGGCCGAACACTGAAGCTTTCTTT.

This clonotype was picked up many times. The chain links TRBV9 to TRBJ1-5, with 11 bases fitting TRBD1. The J segment lost 5 bases and the V segment lost 3 bases, leaving 1 base of the junction unmatched. CDR1 and CDR2 from the germline V gene are SGDLS and YYNGEE. The CDR3 totals 14 residues. In DNA, the CDR3 is TGTGCCAGCAGCGAGGGACAGGGGGATCAGCCCCAGCATTTT. Amino acids: CASSEGQGDQPQHF.

This clonotype was detected ten times or more. This chain joins TRBV7-8 and TRBJ2-5; a possible D gene is TRBD2 (6 bases). The V and J ends lost 7 bases and 5 bases respectively, with 20 bases between them. The germline gives CDR1 SGHVS, CDR2 FQNEAQ. CDR3 length: 15 residues. The CDR3 protein is CASNLGRFKVETQYF. Here the CDR3 DNA reads TGTGCCAGCAACCTTGGGAGGTTCAAGGTGGAGACCCAGTACTTC.

This clonotype occurred many times. The chain is built from TRBV20-1 and TRBJ2-5, with 9 bases aligning to TRBD2. The CDR3 spans 15 residues. Trimming took 1 base from V and 2 from J; bases not matched to a gene: 5. Germline V gives CDR1 DFQATT, CDR2 SNEGSKA (reference sequence). In DNA form, the CDR3 reads TGCAGTGCTAGAGCGGCTAGCGGGGAGCAAGAGACCCAGTACTTC. Amino acids: CSARAASGEQETQYF.

The table lists this clonotype with many counts. The chain employs TRBV7-9 and TRBJ1-5; TRBD1 aligns across 8 bases. Trimming took 7 bases from V and 2 from J; bases not matched to a gene: 4. CDR3 length: 14 amino acids. Germline V gene sequence: CDR1 SEHNR, CDR2 FQNEAQ (reference sequence). The CDR3: CASMLTGGNQPQHF. Here the CDR3 DNA reads TGTGCCAGCATGCTGACAGGGGGCAATCAGCCCCAGCATTTT.

In its sample, this clonotype was seen many times. The V gene is TRBV27, the J gene TRBJ2-7, with 8 bases that match TRBD1. Looked up from germline, CDR1 is MNHEY and CDR2 is SMNVEV (reference sequence). V trimming: 6 bases; J trimming: 4 bases; junction bases outside the gene matches: 8. CDR3 length: 14 residues. As DNA, the CDR3 is TGTGCCAGCAGAGCCGGGACAGGCTTTTACGAGCAGTACTTC. Translated, it gives CASRAGTGFYEQYF.

This clonotype was detected ten times or more. CDR3 coding DNA: TGTGCCAGCAGTGCAATTCGATACGTTAGAGAGACCCAGTACTTC. Translating it yields CASSAIRYVRETQYF. The gene calls are TRBV28 and TRBJ2-5; D unclear. CDR3 length: 15 residues. V was trimmed by 5 bases and J by 4 bases, leaving 17 bases between them. Germline V gene data show CDR1 as MDHEN and CDR2 as SYDVKM.

This clonotype showed up just once. The rearrangement joins TRBV4-1 to TRBJ2-5; 12 bases are shared with TRBD2. V lost 5 bases and J lost 1; bases outside the gene matches: 2. CDR1 is MGHRA, CDR2 YSYEKL, per germline. The length of the CDR3 is 15 residues. CDR3 coding DNA: TGCGCCAGCAGCGGACTAGCGGGAACCCAAGAGACCCAGTACTTC. It yields the protein CASSGLAGTQETQYF.

The chain's CDR3 is CASSTGRDSPLHF. In nucleotides, the CDR3 is TGTGCCAGCAGTACAGGGCGGGATTCACCCCTCCACTTT. The chain employs TRBV6-5 and TRBJ1-6, with D tentatively TRBD1 (6 bases). Trimming took 5 bases from V and 8 from J, leaving 10 bases between them. CDR3 length: 13 residues. From germline, CDR1 is MNHEY and CDR2 SVGAGI.

At least ten counts were recorded for this clonotype. The rearrangement uses TRBV12-3 or TRBV12-4 and TRBJ1-1; 9 positions match TRBD1. V gave up 6 bases and J gave up 5 bases; unmatched junction bases: 7. This CDR3 is 14 amino acids long. The CDR3 spells CASSRQGGRTEAFF. The CDR3 nucleotides read TGTGCCAGCAGCCGACAGGGGGGTCGGACTGAAGCTTTCTTT.

CDR3 loop: CASSPTGLSDGYTF. Here the CDR3 DNA reads TGTGCCAGCAGTCCGACAGGTTTGAGCGATGGCTACACCTTC. The rearrangement links TRBV7-2 to TRBJ1-2, with D possibly being TRBD1 (6 bases). Trimming took 6 bases from V and 6 from J, leaving 17 bases between them. Looked up from germline, CDR1 is SGHTA and CDR2 is FQGNSA. CDR3 length: 14 residues.

This clonotype was detected many times. This sequence joins TRBV20-1 and TRBJ2-5; TRBD1 agrees at 8 bases. The V gene end was trimmed by 6 bases and the J gene end by 5 bases; junction bases not matched to a gene: 14. The CDR3 sequence is 15 residues long. CDR1 and CDR2 from the germline V gene are DFQATT and SNEGSKA (reference sequence). The CDR3 loop reads CSANNPAGGGETQYF. CDR3 nucleotides: TGCAGTGCCAACAATCCCGCAGGGGGCGGGGAGACCCAGTACTTC.

This clonotype was counted at least ten times. The chain joins TRBV30 to TRBJ1-3; D gene uncertain. The V and J ends lost 2 bases and 7 bases respectively, with 9 bases between them. The CDR3 contains 12 residues. Germline V gene sequence: CDR1 GTSNPN, CDR2 SVGIG (reference sequence). Here the CDR3 DNA reads TGTGCCTGGAGTTTAGGTCGGAACACCATATATTTT. Its protein product is CAWSLGRNTIYF.

This clonotype came up many times. The CDR3: CASSSGTGVGELFF. In nucleotides, the CDR3 is TGCGCCAGCAGCTCCGGGACAGGGGTCGGGGAGCTGTTTTTT. This chain links TRBV5-1 with TRBJ2-2; 10 nucleotides agree with TRBD1. Losses at the gene ends were 3 bases for V and 7 bases for J; bases not matched to a gene: 3. The germline CDR1 and CDR2 sequences are SGHRS and YFSETQ. The CDR3 is 14 amino acids. The whole variable domain, remainder taken from reference TRBV5-1 and TRBJ2-2, is KAGVTQTPRYLIKTRGQQVTLSCSPISGHRSVSWYQQTPGQGLQFLFEYFSETQRNKGNFPGRFSGRQFSNSRSEMNVSTLELGDSALYLCASSSGTGVGELFFGEGSRLTVL.

This clonotype was detected ten times or more. J is TRBJ1-1 and V is TRBV3-1; no firm D call. Between the trimmed V and J ends, which lost 1 base and 5 bases, there was a span of 11 bases. The CDR3 sequence is 14 residues long. CDR1 is LGHDT, CDR2 YNNKEL, per germline (reference sequence). CDR3 protein: CASSQVNTITEAFF. The CDR3, as DNA: TGTGCCAGCAGCCAAGTCAATACCATTACTGAAGCTTTCTTT.

In this sample, this clonotype turned up many times. The chain couples TRBV20-1 to TRBJ2-5; maybe TRBD2 (6 bases). CDR3 length: 13 residues. V shed 4 bases and J shed 5 bases, with 14 bases lying between them. CDR1 and CDR2 from the germline V gene are DFQATT and SNEGSKA (reference sequence). This CDR3 reads CSANPGARETQYF. The CDR3 DNA sequence: TGCAGTGCTAATCCGGGAGCCCGGGAGACCCAGTACTTC.

This clonotype has ten or more counts. The V call is TRBV6-5, the J call TRBJ1-6, with D possibly TRBD1 on 6 matching bases. Trimming left V 0 bases short and J 7 bases short, with 10 bases between. Germline values: CDR1 MNHEY, CDR2 SVGAGI. There are 15 residues in the CDR3. Here the CDR3 reads CASSYSSDSNSPLHF. The CDR3 bases are TGTGCCAGCAGTTACTCGTCGGACAGCAATTCACCCCTCCACTTT.

This clonotype was detected ten times or more. V is TRBV20-1 and J is TRBJ1-5; D possibly corresponds to TRBD1 (5 bases). Germline CDR1 DFQATT, CDR2 SNEGSKA (reference sequence). Trimming removed 6 bases from V and 3 bases from J, with 12 bases in between. The CDR3 is made up of 13 amino acids. The CDR3 region is CSASDSNNQPQHF. The CDR3 coding sequence is TGCAGTGCCTCCGACAGTAACAATCAGCCCCAGCATTTT.

This clonotype appeared many times. The CDR3 nucleotides read TGTGCCAGTAGTATGACCGGGACGAGGAGCAATCAGCCCCAGCATTTT. Residues: CASSMTGTRSNQPQHF. The chain uses TRBV19 and TRBJ1-5; tentative D call: TRBD1 (5 bases). The CDR3 covers 16 residues. Trimming cost V 3 bases and J 1 base, with 13 bases left between them. CDR1 is LNHDA and CDR2 is SQIVND in the germline V gene (reference sequence).

This clonotype was counted many times. This chain joins TRBV20-1 and TRBJ2-7, with TRBD2 identical over 8 bases. V shed 6 bases and J 1 base; nucleotides not matched to a gene: 8. This CDR3 has 14 amino acids. Germline CDR1 reads DFQATT; CDR2 reads SNEGSKA (reference sequence). The CDR3 is CSAPRSGESYEQYF. The CDR3 DNA sequence: TGCAGTGCGCCGCGTAGCGGGGAGTCCTACGAGCAGTACTTC.

The table lists this clonotype with many counts. The chain links TRBV10-3 to TRBJ2-7; the match to TRBD1 covers 8 bases. Losses at the gene ends were 9 bases for V and 6 bases for J; bases not matched to a gene: 10. CDR3 length: 13 amino acids. CDR1 and CDR2 (germline): ENHRY, SYGVKD. CDR3 in amino acids: CAIWTGSFGEQYF. CDR3 sequence (DNA): TGTGCCATATGGACAGGGAGTTTCGGCGAGCAGTACTTC.

This clonotype was counted at least ten times. The chain combines TRBV12-3 or TRBV12-4 with TRBJ1-2, with D possibly TRBD1 on 5 matching bases. CDR3 length equals 15 residues. Trimming removed 6 bases from V and 0 bases from J, with 14 bases in between. In DNA form, the CDR3 reads TGTGCCAGCAGAGCGGGACTCCAAGCTAACTATGGCTACACCTTC. It specifies CASRAGLQANYGYTF.

This clonotype was counted many times. The V and J genes are TRBV7-3 and TRBJ2-2; 7 bases are a match to TRBD2. The V segment lost 1 base and the J segment 7 bases; nucleotides outside the gene matches: 9. The germline CDR1 and CDR2 sequences are SGHTA and FQGTGA. The CDR3 covers 16 residues. In DNA, the CDR3 is TGTGCCAGCAGCTTAATTCCGAGCGGGGTGAACGGGGAGCTGTTTTTT. This codes for CASSLIPSGVNGELFF. Full variable domain (remainder filled in from reference TRBV7-3 and TRBJ2-2): GAGVSQTPSNKVTEKGKYVELRCDPISGHTALYWYRQSLGQGPEFLIYFQGTGAADDSGLPNDRFFAVRPEGSVSTLKIQRTERGDSAVYLCASSLIPSGVNGELFFGEGSRLTVL.

This clonotype was observed at least ten times. V is TRBV15 and J is TRBJ1-6; D remains ambiguous. CDR3 size: 14 residues. Trimming took 0 bases from V and 7 from J, leaving 7 bases between them. Germline-derived CDR1 and CDR2 are LNHNV and YYDKDF (reference sequence). The CDR3 nucleotides read TGTGCCACCAGCAGAGACCCCCAGAATTCACCCCTCCACTTT. Translated: CATSRDPQNSPLHF.

This clonotype was recorded many times. The chain couples TRBV29-1 to TRBJ1-5, with D perhaps TRBD1 (5 bases). V was shortened by 5 bases and J by 5 bases, with 22 bases between the two germline ends. This CDR3 spans 16 amino acids. Germline values: CDR1 SQVTM, CDR2 ANQGSEA. The DNA for the CDR3 is TGCAGCGTTCTTCTCGCTCGGGGCCCCGCGGATCAGCCCCAGCATTTT. Encoded protein: CSVLLARGPADQPQHF.

This clonotype was observed at least ten times. The chain carries TRBV20-1 and TRBJ2-7; a weak D match, TRBD2 (5 bases). Trimming shortened V by 3 bases and J by 7 bases, and 13 bases separated the two germline ends. Per the germline V gene, CDR1 is DFQATT and CDR2 is SNEGSKA (reference sequence). The CDR3 sequence is 12 residues long. The CDR3 nucleotides read TGCAGTGCTAGGGACTGGGGAAAAGAGCAGTACTTC. Amino acid sequence: CSARDWGKEQYF.

There are many counts of this clonotype. The V gene is TRBV3-1, the J gene TRBJ1-2; weak D call: TRBD1 (5 bases). CDR3 length: 15 residues. The germline V and J ends were trimmed by 1 base and 4 bases, with 13 bases remaining between them. CDR1 and CDR2 (germline): LGHDT, YNNKEL (reference sequence). CDR3 sequence reads: CASSQVLQGGYGYTF. Here the CDR3 DNA reads TGTGCCAGCAGCCAAGTCCTGCAGGGAGGCTATGGCTACACCTTC.

The chain couples TRBV4-1 to TRBJ2-2; 7 nucleotides line up with TRBD1. Unmatched junction bases numbered 5, after V lost 4 bases and J lost 3 bases. The CDR3 runs to 15 residues. Per the germline V gene, CDR1 is MGHRA and CDR2 is YSYEKL. Here the CDR3 DNA reads TGCGCCAGCAGCCGAGGGGACAGAGACACCGGGGAGCTGTTTTTT. This codes for CASSRGDRDTGELFF.

Ten or more counts support this clonotype. This chain links TRBV5-1 with TRBJ2-5; TRBD2 might be the D (5 bases). The germline V gene encodes CDR1 SGHRS and CDR2 YFSETQ. V was shortened by 4 bases and J by 1 base, with 20 bases between the two germline ends. The CDR3 extends over 17 amino acids. The CDR3 bases are TGCGCCAGCAGCACCACCATTGGCCCGGGATTCCAAGAGACCCAGTACTTC. Amino acids: CASSTTIGPGFQETQYF.

The V call is TRBV4-1, the J call TRBJ1-1, with D hard to call. Trimming took 2 bases from V and 4 from J, leaving 8 bases between them. Germline V gene sequence: CDR1 MGHRA, CDR2 YSYEKL. The CDR3 spans 13 residues. CDR3 DNA: TGCGCCAGCAGCCAATCCGCGGGCACTGAAGCTTTCTTT. This translates into CASSQSAGTEAFF.